The present TCR beta chain was sequenced within a study of response to subunit inactivated influenza vaccine. Study conclusions and caveats: It was suggested by the authors that few new T cells are recruited by each seasonal influenza vaccination.

TCRdb reprocessed the RT-PCR reads via MiXCR and lists one record per CDR3 protein. The sample has over 150,000 distinct CDR3 sequences, approximately 10% seen once. A word on this clonotype: Its antigen is still unknown.

This receptor was obtained from a man aged 45-65 years who received an inactivated influenza vaccine. The sample consisted of non-naive T cells sorted from PBMCs, taken roughly 46 days after vaccination.

CDR3 region: CASASGGLGEQYF. The CDR3 DNA reads as TGTGCCAGTGCTAGCGGGGGCCTGGGCGAGCAGTACTTC. The gene calls are TRBV9 and TRBJ2-7; 10 bases align to TRBD2. Germline V CDR1 and CDR2: SGDLS, YYNGEE. There are 13 residues in the CDR3. J lost 6 bases, V lost 8 bases, and 8 bases had no gene match.